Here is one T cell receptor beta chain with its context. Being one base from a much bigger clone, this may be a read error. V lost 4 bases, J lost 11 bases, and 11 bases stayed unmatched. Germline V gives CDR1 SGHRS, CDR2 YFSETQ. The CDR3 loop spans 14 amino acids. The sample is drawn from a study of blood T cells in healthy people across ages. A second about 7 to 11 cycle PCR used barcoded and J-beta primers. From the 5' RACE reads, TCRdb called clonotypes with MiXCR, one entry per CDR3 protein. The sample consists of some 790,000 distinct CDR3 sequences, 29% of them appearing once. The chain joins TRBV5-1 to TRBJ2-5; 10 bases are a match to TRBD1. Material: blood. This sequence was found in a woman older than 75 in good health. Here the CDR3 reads CASSTRQGAGEQYF. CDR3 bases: TGCGCCAGCAGCACCCGACAGGGGGCGGGTGAGCAGTACTTC.